Given below is one T cell receptor (beta chain) in context. Its antigen is unknown. Germline V CDR1 and CDR2: SGHNT, YENEEA. The CDR3 loop spans 13 amino acids. V gave up 8 bases and J gave up 3 bases, with 12 bases separating them. This record belongs to a study of regulatory T cells in long-lasting Graves disease. According to the study, TCR beta libraries were built with iRepertoire HTBI primers and CDR3-region Arm-PCR. TCRdb re-analysed the multiplex PCR reads in MiXCR, keeping a single row per CDR3 protein. The table has 400,000 to 500,000 distinct CDR3 sequences, under 25% seen once; the top ten hold 13%. The time point was: persistent/refractory GD, antithyroid drugs over 5 years with positive TRAb. PBMCs were the source of the RNA used for TCR sequencing. American Thyroid Association guidelines served as the basis for diagnosing Graves' disease. Findings of the study overall: Results may be inaccurate due to the small sample size. Persistent disease samples used TRBV28, TRBJ1-2 and TRBJ2-5 preferentially.

V and J are TRBV11-3 and TRBJ2-3, with D unclear. The starting material was peripheral blood mononuclear cells (PBMCs), obtained when the disease was refractory, from a patient treated with antithyroid drugs. The source is a female donor with Graves disease. This chain's CDR3 is CASDDGFTDTQYF. CDR3 bases: TGTGCCAGCGATGACGGTTTTACAGATACGCAGTATTTT. Full variable domain (missing parts from reference TRBV11-3 and TRBJ2-3): EAGVVQSPRYKIIEKKQPVAFWCNPISGHNTLYWYLQNLGQGPELLIRYENEEAVDDSQLPKDRFSAERLKGVDSTLKIQPAELGDSAVYLCASDDGFTDTQYFGPGTRLTVL.